This T cell receptor (beta chain) was sequenced for a study of T cells in tumors after PD-1 blockade. Overall study: Either cemiplimab 350 mg every 2 weeks or pembrolizumab 200 mg every 3 weeks was given.

Sequenced by immunoSEQ multiplex PCR; TCRdb stores in-frame clones only, minus some. Of around 34,000 clones in the sample, approximately 70% were seen once. The CDR3 is 14 amino acids. Germline V gene data show CDR1 as SEHNR and CDR2 as FQNEAQ (reference sequence). Trimming shortened V by 9 bases and J by 3 bases, and 17 bases separated the two germline ends. General observations from the study: Blood contained about 44% of the tumor's TCR clonotypes.

This clone was detected only once. Its antigen remains unknown. This chain links TRBV7-9 with TRBJ1-2; D ambiguous. The clonotype comes from a human donor with basal cell carcinoma. The starting material was PBMCs, obtained after anti-PD-1 treatment. The CDR3 loop is CASQKDGNDYGYTF. The CDR3 DNA sequence: TGTGCCAGTCAGAAGGACGGGAACGACTATGGCTACACCTTC.